The 20 T cell receptor beta chains given below trace back to one sample, sequenced in a study of cytomegalovirus exposure and HLA in healthy donors. PCR was performed using 60 Vbeta and 13 Jbeta primers. The method was immunoSEQ multiplex PCR; TCRdb's version includes in-frame clones alone and lacks a portion of them. The table records over 85,000 clones, 7.5% to 8.5% of them present only once. The sequenced sample was PBMCs. These TCRs come from a man in his forties or fifties in good health and CMV-seronegative.

This clone was counted only a few times. The chain carries TRBV6-4 and TRBJ2-3; possibly TRBD2 for D (6 bases). The V gene lost 0 bases and the J gene lost 0 bases, with 7 bases spanning the gap. The germline CDR1 and CDR2 sequences are MRHNA and SNTAGT. The CDR3 extends over 15 amino acids. The CDR3 is CASSDSGTSTDTQYF. In DNA form, the CDR3 reads TGTGCCAGCAGTGACTCTGGGACTAGCACAGATACGCAGTATTTT.

This clone came up a few times. The gene calls are TRBV28 and TRBJ1-3; no definite D call. The V gene lost 6 bases and the J gene lost 1 base, with 10 bases spanning the gap. CDR1 and CDR2 (germline): MDHEN, SYDVKM. This CDR3 region has 14 residues. DNA of the CDR3: TGTGCCAGCAGATCAGGAGGGTCTGGAAACACCATATATTTT. It is translated as CASRSGGSGNTIYF. Supplemented by reference TRBV28 and TRBJ1-3, the full variable domain reads DVKVTQSSRYLVKRTGEKVFLECVQDMDHENMFWYRQDPGLGLRLIYFSYDVKMKEKGDIPEGYSVSREKKERFSLILESASTNQTSMYLCASRSGGSGNTIYFGEGSWLTVV.

This clone was seen a single time. This chain uses TRBV23-1 with TRBJ2-2; a possible D gene is TRBD1 (6 bases). TRBV23-1 is annotated as an ORF whose role is uncertain. CDR3 size: 20 residues. V was clipped by 2 bases and J by 1 base, with 23 bases between them. The chain's CDR3 is CASSQRPARSTTGNTGELFF. CDR3 DNA sequence: TGCGCCAGCAGTCAAAGGCCCGCCAGGAGCACGACAGGGAACACCGGGGAGCTGTTTTTT.

The chain couples TRBV27 to TRBJ2-5, with 8 bases identical to TRBD1. The J call could be wrong; TRBJ2-7 is a better fit for the DNA end. This CDR3 has 15 residues. Looked up from germline, CDR1 is MNHEY and CDR2 is SMNVEV (reference sequence). The CDR3 coding sequence is TGTGCCAGCAGTGACCTCGGACAGGGACCTTACGAGCAGTACTTC. The encoded protein is CASSDLGQGPYEQYF.

This clone was observed a handful of times. The rearrangement links TRBV4-3 to TRBJ2-5; 9 nucleotides align to TRBD2. There are 15 residues in the CDR3. V lost 1 base and J lost 5; bases outside the gene matches: 5. The germline CDR1 and CDR2 sequences are LGHNA and YSLEER. The chain's CDR3 is CASSQAVAGVETQYF. In DNA form, the CDR3 reads TGCGCCAGCAGCCAAGCGGTAGCGGGAGTGGAGACCCAGTACTTC.

This clone was seen a few times. The gene calls are TRBV30 and TRBJ1-4; no clear D gene. This CDR3 region has 15 residues. V was pared by 0 bases and J by 3 bases, with 11 bases between. Germline CDR1 is GTSNPN and CDR2 is SVGIG (reference sequence). This chain's CDR3 is CAWSVLGGSNEKLFF. The CDR3 DNA sequence: TGTGCCTGGAGTGTACTTGGAGGGTCTAATGAAAAACTGTTTTTT.

This clone has more than one count but fewer than ten. The CDR3 DNA is TGTGCCAGTAGTAGGGAGGCGAGAGAAAAACTGTTTTTT. Translation: CASSREAREKLFF. The V call is TRBV19, the J call TRBJ1-4; D unresolved. This CDR3 region has 13 residues. V was clipped by 4 bases and J by 8 bases, with 11 bases between them. Looked up from germline, CDR1 is LNHDA and CDR2 is SQIVND (reference sequence). Filled out from reference TRBV19 and TRBJ1-4, the complete variable domain reads DGGITQSPKYLFRKEGQNVTLSCEQNLNHDAMYWYRQDPGQGLRLIYYSQIVNDFQKGDIAEGYSVSREKKESFPLTVTSAQKNPTAFYLCASSREAREKLFFGSGTQLSVL.

This clone occurred a few times. The rearrangement uses TRBV28 and TRBJ1-5; 7 bases line up with TRBD1. The CDR3 has 14 residues. Per the germline V gene, CDR1 is MDHEN and CDR2 is SYDVKM. The trim removed 7 bases at V and 2 bases at J, leaving 5 bases unmatched. The CDR3 protein is CASNPTGGNQPQHF. CDR3 sequence (DNA): TGTGCCAGCAATCCCACAGGGGGCAATCAGCCCCAGCATTTT.

The chain recombines TRBV19 with TRBJ1-2; TRBD1 agrees at 9 bases. After removal of 7 bases from V and 8 bases from J, the junction contained 20 bases not matched to a gene. The CDR3 contains 17 residues. CDR1 is LNHDA, CDR2 SQIVND, per germline (reference sequence). The DNA of the CDR3 is TGTGCCAGTATTCCCGCACCCCCGACAGGGGGTGATCAAGGCTACACCTTC. Protein product: CASIPAPPTGGDQGYTF.

The chain has TRBV19 and TRBJ2-7; the match to TRBD1 covers 8 bases. The CDR3 runs 15 residues. V shed 5 bases, J shed 5 bases, and the junction held 11 bases outside the gene matches. CDR1 is LNHDA and CDR2 is SQIVND in the germline V gene (reference sequence). The CDR3 reads CASSPGQGAMDEQYF. Here the CDR3 DNA reads TGTGCCAGTAGTCCGGGGCAGGGGGCGATGGACGAGCAGTACTTC.

J is TRBJ1-1 and V is TRBV28; D call uncertain. CDR3 length equals 16 residues. Germline CDR1 MDHEN, CDR2 SYDVKM. Trimming stripped 3 bases from V and 6 bases from J, with 20 bases between. CDR3 in amino acids: CASSLNLGDGWAEAFF. CDR3 sequence (DNA): TGTGCCAGCAGTTTGAATTTGGGCGACGGATGGGCTGAAGCTTTCTTT.

The chain recombines TRBV29-1 with TRBJ1-3, with D unclear. Trimming left V 5 bases short and J 4 bases short, with 12 bases between. Germline loops: CDR1 SQVTM, CDR2 ANQGSEA. This CDR3 spans 13 amino acids. The CDR3 coding sequence is TGCAGCGTTCGTCCCCACGGGGGAAACACCATATATTTT. This gives the protein CSVRPHGGNTIYF. Full variable domain (remainder filled in from reference TRBV29-1 and TRBJ1-3): SAVISQKPSRDICQRGTSLTIQCQVDSQVTMMFWYRQQPGQSLTLIATANQGSEATYESGFVIDKFPISRPNLTFSTLTVSNMSPEDSSIYLCSVRPHGGNTIYFGEGSWLTVV.

The chain employs TRBV19 and TRBJ1-1; D is undetermined. V lost 4 bases, J lost 4 bases, and 4 bases lay in between. The germline V gene encodes CDR1 LNHDA and CDR2 SQIVND (reference sequence). The CDR3 runs to 11 residues. The CDR3 protein is CASSTLTEAFF. The CDR3 coding sequence is TGTGCCAGTAGTACTCTCACTGAAGCTTTCTTT.

The chain couples TRBV7-6 to TRBJ2-7; a weak D match, TRBD2 (7 bases). Per the germline V gene, CDR1 is SGHVS and CDR2 is FNYEAQ. The CDR3 length is 14 residues. Trimming left V 2 bases short and J 5 bases short, with 13 bases between. The CDR3 coding sequence is TGTGCCAGCAGCTTAACGGGGGGCCAACACGAGCAGTACTTC. This encodes CASSLTGGQHEQYF.

This clone was counted only a few times. The V gene is TRBV15, the J gene TRBJ1-1; D might be TRBD1 (5 bases). V lost 3 bases to trimming and J lost 6 bases, with 11 bases between them. Germline CDR1 and CDR2: LNHNV and YYDKDF (reference sequence). The CDR3 length is 13 residues. CDR3 DNA sequence: TGTGCCACCAGCAGGGGCGACAGCGCTGAAGCTTTCTTT. Its protein product is CATSRGDSAEAFF.

The genes are TRBV7-3 and TRBJ2-2, with 9 bases identical to TRBD2. This CDR3 spans 15 amino acids. Trimming took 2 bases from V and 6 from J; bases not matched to a gene: 4. Germline lookup yields CDR1 SGHTA and CDR2 FQGTGA. The CDR3 here is CASSLAGGPSGELFF. CDR3 nucleotide sequence: TGTGCCAGCAGCTTAGCGGGGGGGCCCTCCGGGGAGCTGTTTTTT.

This clone turned up a few times. The junction departs from germline at one end; a sequencing error may be responsible. The rearrangement links TRBV7-7 to TRBJ2-5, with TRBD2 identical over 15 bases. The CDR3 has 15 amino acids. Germline V gene sequence: CDR1 SSHAT, CDR2 FNYEAQ (reference sequence). The CDR3 here is CASSLGTSGRETQYF. In nucleotides, the CDR3 is TGTGCTAGCAGCTTAGGGACTAGCGGGAGGGAGACCCAGTACTTC.

This clone was observed once. The CDR3 DNA sequence: TGTGCCAGCAGCCCGACTAGCGGGGGGTGGCACAATGAGCAGTTCTTC. Protein sequence: CASSPTSGGWHNEQFF. The chain recombines TRBV5-4 with TRBJ2-1; 13 bases are a match to TRBD2. Germline trimming cut 4 bases from V and 5 bases from J; bases unmatched to any gene: 6. CDR3 length equals 16 residues. CDR1 and CDR2 (germline): SGHNT, YYREEE (reference sequence). Full variable domain (outside the CDR3, taken from reference TRBV5-4 and TRBJ2-1): ETGVTQSPTHLIKTRGQQVTLRCSSQSGHNTVSWYQQALGQGPQFIFQYYREEENGRGNFPPRFSGLQFPNYSSELNVNALELDDSALYLCASSPTSGGWHNEQFFGPGTRLTVL.

V and J are TRBV9 and TRBJ2-5, with TRBD1 matching 9 bases. The tail of the sequence fits TRBJ2-7 better, so the J call may be wrong. The CDR3 sequence is 15 residues long. Germline loops: CDR1 SGDLS, CDR2 YYNGEE. The CDR3 reads CASSPRGGQGDEQYF. DNA of the CDR3: TGTGCCAGCAGCCCGAGGGGGGGACAGGGAGACGAGCAGTACTTC.

V gene TRBV16 combines with J gene TRBJ1-1; the D is unclear. The CDR3 length is 12 residues. Germline V lookup: CDR1 KGHSY, CDR2 FQNENV. V was trimmed by 2 bases and J by 5 bases, leaving 6 bases between them. In DNA, the CDR3 is TGTGCCAGCAGCCAAACAAAGACTGAAGCTTTCTTT. This gives the protein CASSQTKTEAFF.